A single T cell receptor (beta chain) is shown here with its context. This record belongs to a study of blood T cell repertoires in COVID-19. Overall study: The study drew acute and convalescent COVID-19 samples from the United States, Italy and Spain.

Germline CDR1 is MNHNS and CDR2 is SASEGT. CDR3 length: 14 amino acids. V was clipped by 1 base and J by 3 bases, with 10 bases between them. Method: immunoSEQ multiplex PCR; TCRdb's copy keeps in-frame clones and lacks some. The sample holds a few hundred thousand clones, over 80% seen once. The study drew participants aged about 18 to 89 years from roughly 25 US areas. In Cohort 3, a recovered donor had either two negative PCRs, clearance, or symptom resolution. The specimen sequenced was PBMCs or T cells enriched from blood (not recorded which). The sequence came from a young man who had recovered from COVID-19. The chain carries TRBV6-1 and TRBJ2-7, with D possibly matching TRBD1 (5 bases). CDR3 amino acids: CASSEVGHNYEQYF. CDR3 DNA sequence: TGTGCCAGCAGTGAAGTTGGACACAACTACGAGCAGTACTTC.